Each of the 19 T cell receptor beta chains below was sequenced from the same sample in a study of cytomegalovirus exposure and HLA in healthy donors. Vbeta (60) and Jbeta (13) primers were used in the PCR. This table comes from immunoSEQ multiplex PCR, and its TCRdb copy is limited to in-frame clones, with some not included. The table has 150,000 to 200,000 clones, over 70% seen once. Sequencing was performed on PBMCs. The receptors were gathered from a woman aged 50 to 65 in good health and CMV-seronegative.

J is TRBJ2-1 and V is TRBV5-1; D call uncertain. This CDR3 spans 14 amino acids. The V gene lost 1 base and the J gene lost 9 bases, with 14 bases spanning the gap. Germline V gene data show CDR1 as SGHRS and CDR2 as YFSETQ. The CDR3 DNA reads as TGCGCCAGCAGCTTGTTGCCCTCTGAGAGTGAGCAGTTCTTC. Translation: CASSLLPSESEQFF.

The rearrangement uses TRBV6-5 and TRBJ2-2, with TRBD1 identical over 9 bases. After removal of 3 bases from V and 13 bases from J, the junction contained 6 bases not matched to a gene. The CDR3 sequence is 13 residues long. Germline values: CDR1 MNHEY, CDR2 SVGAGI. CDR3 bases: TGTGCCAGCAGTTATACCGGGACAGGGTCGCTGTTTTTT. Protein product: CASSYTGTGSLFF.

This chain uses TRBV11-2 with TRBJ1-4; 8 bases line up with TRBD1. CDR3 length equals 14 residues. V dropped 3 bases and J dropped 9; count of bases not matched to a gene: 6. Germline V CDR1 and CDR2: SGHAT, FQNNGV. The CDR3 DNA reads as TGTGCCAGCAGCTTTTCAGGGGGCAGACAAAAACTGTTTTTT. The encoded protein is CASSFSGGRQKLFF.

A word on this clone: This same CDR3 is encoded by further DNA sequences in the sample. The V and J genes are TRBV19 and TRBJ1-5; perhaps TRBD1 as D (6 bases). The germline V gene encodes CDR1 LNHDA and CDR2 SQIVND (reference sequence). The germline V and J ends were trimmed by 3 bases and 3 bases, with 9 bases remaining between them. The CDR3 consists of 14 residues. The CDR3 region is CASSIRDTNQPQHF. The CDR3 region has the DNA TGTGCCAGTAGTATCCGGGACACCAATCAGCCCCAGCATTTT.

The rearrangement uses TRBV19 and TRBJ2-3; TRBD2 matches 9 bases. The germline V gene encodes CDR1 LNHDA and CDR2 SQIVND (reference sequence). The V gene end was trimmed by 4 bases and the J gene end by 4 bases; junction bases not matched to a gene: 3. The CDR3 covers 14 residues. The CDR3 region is CASSTSGEADTQYF. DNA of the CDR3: TGTGCCAGTAGTACTAGCGGGGAGGCAGATACGCAGTATTTT.

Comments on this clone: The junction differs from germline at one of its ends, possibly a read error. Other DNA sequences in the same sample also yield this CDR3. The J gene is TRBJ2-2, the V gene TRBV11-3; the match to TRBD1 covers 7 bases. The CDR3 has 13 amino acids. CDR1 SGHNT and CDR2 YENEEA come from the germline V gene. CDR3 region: CASSLDRAGELFF. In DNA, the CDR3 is TGTGCCAGTAGCTTAGACAGGGCCGGGGAGCTGTTTTTT.

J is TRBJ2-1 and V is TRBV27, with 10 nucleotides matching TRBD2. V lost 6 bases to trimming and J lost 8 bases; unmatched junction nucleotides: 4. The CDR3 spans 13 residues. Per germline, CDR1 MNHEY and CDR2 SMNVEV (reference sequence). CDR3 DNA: TGTGCCAGCAGAGCTAGCGGGAGAGATGAGCAGTTCTTC. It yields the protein CASRASGRDEQFF.

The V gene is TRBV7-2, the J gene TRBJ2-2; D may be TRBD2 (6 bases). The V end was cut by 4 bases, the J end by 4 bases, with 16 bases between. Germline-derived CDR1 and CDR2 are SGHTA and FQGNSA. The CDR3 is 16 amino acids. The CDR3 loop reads CASSSPAGAGTGELFF. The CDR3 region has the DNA TGTGCCAGCAGCTCCCCGGCCGGAGCGGGCACCGGGGAGCTGTTTTTT.

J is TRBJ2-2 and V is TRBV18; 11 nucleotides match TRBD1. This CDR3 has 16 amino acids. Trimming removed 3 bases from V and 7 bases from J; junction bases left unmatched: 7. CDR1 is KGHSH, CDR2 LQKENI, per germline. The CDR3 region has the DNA TGTGCCAGCTCACCGCCGGGACAGGGGGTTCACGGGGAGCTGTTTTTT. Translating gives CASSPPGQGVHGELFF.

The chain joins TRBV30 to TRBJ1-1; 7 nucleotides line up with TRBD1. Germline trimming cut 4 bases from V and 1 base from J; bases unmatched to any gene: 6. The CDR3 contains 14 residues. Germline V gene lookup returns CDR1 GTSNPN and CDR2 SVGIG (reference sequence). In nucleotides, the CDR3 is TGTGCCTGGAATTTAGACAGGGCGAACACTGAAGCTTTCTTT. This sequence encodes CAWNLDRANTEAFF.

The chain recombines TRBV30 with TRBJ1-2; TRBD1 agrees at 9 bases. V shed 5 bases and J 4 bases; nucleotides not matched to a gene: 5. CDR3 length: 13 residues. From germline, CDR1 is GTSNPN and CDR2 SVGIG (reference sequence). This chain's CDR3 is CAWGTGISYGYTF. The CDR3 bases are TGTGCCTGGGGGACAGGGATTAGCTATGGCTACACCTTC.

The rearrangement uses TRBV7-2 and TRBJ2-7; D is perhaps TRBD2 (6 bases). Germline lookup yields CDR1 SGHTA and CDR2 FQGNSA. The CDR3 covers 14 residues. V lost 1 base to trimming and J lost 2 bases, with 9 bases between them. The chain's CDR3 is CASSLETSTYEQYF. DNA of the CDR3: TGTGCCAGCAGCTTAGAGACTAGTACCTACGAGCAGTACTTC.

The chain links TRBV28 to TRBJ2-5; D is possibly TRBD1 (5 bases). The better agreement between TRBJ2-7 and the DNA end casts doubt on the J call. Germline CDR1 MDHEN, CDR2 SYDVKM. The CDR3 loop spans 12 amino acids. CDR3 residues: CASSGAGNEQYF. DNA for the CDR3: TGTGCCAGCAGTGGGGCAGGGAACGAGCAGTACTTC.

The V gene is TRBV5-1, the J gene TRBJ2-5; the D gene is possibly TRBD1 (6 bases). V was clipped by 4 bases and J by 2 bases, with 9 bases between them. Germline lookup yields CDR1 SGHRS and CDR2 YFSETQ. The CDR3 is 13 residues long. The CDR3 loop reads CASSVQGQETQYF. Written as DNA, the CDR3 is TGCGCCAGCAGCGTACAGGGTCAAGAGACCCAGTACTTC. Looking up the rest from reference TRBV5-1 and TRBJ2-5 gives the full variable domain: KAGVTQTPRYLIKTRGQQVTLSCSPISGHRSVSWYQQTPGQGLQFLFEYFSETQRNKGNFPGRFSGRQFSNSRSEMNVSTLELGDSALYLCASSVQGQETQYFGPGTRLLVL.

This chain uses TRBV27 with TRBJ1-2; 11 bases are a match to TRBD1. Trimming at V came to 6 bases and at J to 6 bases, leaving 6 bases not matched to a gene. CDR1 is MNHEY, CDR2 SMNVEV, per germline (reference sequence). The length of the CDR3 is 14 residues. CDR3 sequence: CASRRDRGMNGYTF. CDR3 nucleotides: TGTGCCAGCAGGCGGGACAGGGGGATGAATGGCTACACCTTC.

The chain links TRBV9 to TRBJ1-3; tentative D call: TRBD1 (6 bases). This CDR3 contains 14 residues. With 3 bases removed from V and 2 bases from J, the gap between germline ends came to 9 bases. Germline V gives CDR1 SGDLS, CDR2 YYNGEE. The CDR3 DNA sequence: TGTGCCAGCAGCGGACAGGTTGCTGGAAACACCATATATTTT. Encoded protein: CASSGQVAGNTIYF.

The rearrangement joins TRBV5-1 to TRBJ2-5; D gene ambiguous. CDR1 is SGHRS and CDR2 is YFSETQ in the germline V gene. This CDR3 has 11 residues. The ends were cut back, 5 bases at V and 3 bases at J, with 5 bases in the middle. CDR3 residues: CASRAEETQYF. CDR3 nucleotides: TGCGCCAGCAGGGCAGAAGAGACCCAGTACTTC.

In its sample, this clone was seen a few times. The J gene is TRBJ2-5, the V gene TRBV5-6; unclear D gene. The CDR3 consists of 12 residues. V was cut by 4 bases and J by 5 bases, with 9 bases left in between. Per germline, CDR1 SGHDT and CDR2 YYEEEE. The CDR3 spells CASSARWETQYF. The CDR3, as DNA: TGTGCCAGCAGCGCGAGATGGGAGACCCAGTACTTC.

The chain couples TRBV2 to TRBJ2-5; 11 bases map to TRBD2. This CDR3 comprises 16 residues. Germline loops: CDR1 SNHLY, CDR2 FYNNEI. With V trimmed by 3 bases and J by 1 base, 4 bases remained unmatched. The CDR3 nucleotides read TGTGCCAGCAGTGAGGTTAGCGGGGGGGCCCAAGAGACCCAGTACTTC. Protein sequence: CASSEVSGGAQETQYF.